The rows below give T cell receptor beta chains drawn from one sample of a study of early T cells in non-severe SARS-CoV-2 infection. Using its own MiXCR run on the 5' RACE reads, TCRdb lists one record per CDR3 protein. The table lists 20,000 to 30,000 distinct CDR3 sequences, about 4.7% of them singletons. The sequenced material came from whole blood. These receptors all come from an adult who was a healthcare worker with PCR-confirmed SARS-CoV-2 infection or an uninfected control (not recorded which). The CDR3 runs from the conserved cysteine through the conserved F or W. The D gene is left open where the match is weak. Clone size, where shown, is once, few, many, or a class for clones that have expanded.

d_call	clone_size	j_call	v_call	cdr3_aa	cdr3_nt
.	many	TRBJ2-5	TRBV20-1	CSASPQGQETQYF	TGCAGTGCTAGCCCGCAGGGACAAGAGACCCAGTACTTC
TRBD1	few	TRBJ1-1	TRBV6-5	CASSYSLLQGATEAFF	TGTGCCAGCAGTTACTCGCTTCTCCAGGGGGCCACTGAAGCTTTCTTT
TRBD2	many	TRBJ2-7	TRBV29-1	CSGGTFREGGYEQYF	TGCAGCGGTGGGACGTTCAGGGAGGGCGGTTACGAGCAGTACTTC
.	few	TRBJ2-6	TRBV12-3/TRBV12-4	CASSLTAGANVLTF	TGTGCCAGCAGTTTAACGGCTGGGGCCAACGTCCTGACTTTC
TRBD2	.	TRBJ2-7	TRBV3-1	CASSHGGREFVEQYF	TGTGCCAGCAGCCACGGTGGGCGGGAGTTTGTCGAGCAGTACTTC
.	many	TRBJ2-3	TRBV12-3/TRBV12-4	CASRGGVDTQYF	TGTGCCAGCAGGGGAGGAGTGGATACGCAGTATTTT
TRBD2	.	TRBJ2-7	TRBV27	CATQGRDLSYEQYF	TGTGCCACCCAAGGGAGGGACCTCTCCTACGAGCAGTACTTC
TRBD2	.	TRBJ2-1	TRBV19	CASSIEVRTSGYNEQFF	TGTGCCAGTAGTATAGAAGTAAGGACTAGCGGGTACAATGAGCAGTTCTTC
TRBD2	many	TRBJ2-1	TRBV20-1	CSARAGGTSGRMGNEQFF	TGCAGTGCTAGAGCGGGGGGGACTAGCGGGAGAATGGGCAATGAGCAGTTCTTC
.	.	TRBJ2-2	TRBV7-7	CASSLALEGAPTGELFF	TGTGCCAGCAGCTTAGCGTTGGAGGGGGCGCCCACCGGGGAGCTGTTTTTT
TRBD2	many	TRBJ2-1	TRBV15	CATSGAGKLAAYNEQFF	TGTGCCACCAGCGGCGCAGGGAAACTAGCGGCATACAATGAGCAGTTCTTC
.	many	TRBJ2-1	TRBV11-2	CASSGSSFSYNEQFF	TGTGCCAGCAGCGGTAGCAGCTTCTCCTACAATGAGCAGTTCTTC
.	many	TRBJ2-3	TRBV11-1	CASSPGFWEATQYF	TGTGCCAGCAGCCCTGGGTTCTGGGAGGCGACGCAGTATTTT
TRBD1	.	TRBJ1-1	TRBV27	CASSLFGTGAMNTEAFF	TGTGCCAGCAGTTTATTCGGGACAGGGGCAATGAACACTGAAGCTTTCTTT
.	many	TRBJ2-7	TRBV28	CASSSPASASSYEQYF	TGTGCCAGCAGTTCCCCGGCTAGCGCGAGCTCCTACGAGCAGTACTTC
.	few	TRBJ2-7	TRBV7-3	CASSLGGYSYEQYF	TGTGCCAGCAGTCTCGGGGGCTACTCCTACGAGCAGTACTTC
TRBD1	many	TRBJ2-3	TRBV10-3	CATGQGGTDTQYF	TGTGCCACCGGACAGGGGGGGACAGATACGCAGTATTTT
.	many	TRBJ2-1	TRBV20-1	CSASRGGAPYNEQFF	TGCAGTGCTAGCCGAGGGGGGGCACCGTACAATGAGCAGTTCTTC
.	many	TRBJ2-5	TRBV10-3	CAIRDMLAGETQYF	TGTGCCATCAGGGACATGCTAGCTGGGGAGACCCAGTACTTC
TRBD2	many	TRBJ2-1	TRBV7-3	CASSLRAGVSYNEQFF	TGTGCCAGCAGCTTACGAGCGGGAGTGTCCTACAATGAGCAGTTCTTC
.	many	TRBJ1-1	TRBV28	CASSLIATNTEAFF	TGTGCCAGCAGCCTTATCGCGACGAACACTGAAGCTTTCTTT
TRBD1	.	TRBJ2-2	TRBV5-1	CASSLGQGYTGELFF	TGCGCCAGCAGCTTGGGACAGGGGTACACCGGGGAGCTGTTTTTT
TRBD1	many	TRBJ1-2	TRBV28	CASSSPGGSGQARYGYTF	TGTGCCAGCAGTTCCCCAGGGGGTTCGGGACAAGCCCGCTATGGCTACACCTTC
.	many	TRBJ2-7	TRBV3-1	CASSLGLAGEQYF	TGTGCCAGCAGCCTTGGACTCGCTGGTGAGCAGTACTTC
.	few	TRBJ2-1	TRBV9	CASSVEVISYNEQFF	TGTGCCAGCAGCGTAGAGGTTATTTCCTACAATGAGCAGTTCTTC
TRBD2	many	TRBJ2-1	TRBV29-1	CSVEGSGSVNSGDEQFF	TGCAGCGTTGAAGGTAGCGGGAGCGTGAACAGCGGGGATGAGCAGTTCTTC
.	many	TRBJ1-1	TRBV20-1	CSAQGRDTEAFF	TGCAGTGCCCAAGGACGGGATACTGAAGCTTTCTTT
TRBD2	many	TRBJ2-3	TRBV28	CASSELAGRATDTQYF	TGTGCCAGCAGTGAGCTAGCGGGCCGCGCCACAGATACGCAGTATTTT
TRBD1	few	TRBJ2-7	TRBV2	CASSGFQGAGEQYF	TGTGCCAGCAGTGGGTTTCAGGGGGCGGGAGAGCAGTACTTC
.	.	TRBJ2-7	TRBV20-1	CSASLAISYEQYF	TGCAGTGCTAGTCTAGCTATCTCCTACGAGCAGTACTTC
.	many	TRBJ1-1	TRBV20-1	CSAREAGRLNTEAFF	TGCAGTGCTAGAGAGGCTGGCAGGTTGAACACTGAAGCTTTCTTT
.	few	TRBJ1-1	TRBV2	CASIYSGYTEAFF	TGTGCCAGCATATACTCAGGGTACACTGAAGCTTTCTTT
.	many	TRBJ1-6	TRBV20-1	CSARVETAPNSPLHF	TGCAGTGCTAGGGTGGAGACAGCGCCTAATTCACCCCTCCACTTT
TRBD2	.	TRBJ2-1	TRBV28	CASSAIAGRRYEQFF	TGTGCCAGCAGTGCTATAGCGGGAAGGCGCTATGAGCAGTTCTTC
.	many	TRBJ2-6	TRBV2	CASSEQGLSGANVLTF	TGTGCCAGCAGTGAACAAGGCCTCTCTGGGGCCAACGTCCTGACTTTC
.	many	TRBJ2-1	TRBV7-2	CASSTTDYNNEQFF	TGTGCCAGCAGCACCACGGACTATAACAATGAGCAGTTCTTC
.	few	TRBJ1-1	TRBV5-1	CASSLGWGNAPPEAFF	TGCGCCAGCAGCTTGGGGTGGGGGAATGCCCCGCCTGAAGCTTTCTTT
TRBD2	.	TRBJ2-3	TRBV6-2/TRBV6-3	CASTKRGVTDTQYF	TGTGCCAGCACCAAGCGGGGAGTCACAGATACGCAGTATTTT
.	many	TRBJ1-1	TRBV6-6	CASSIDGASEAFF	TGTGCCAGCAGCATAGACGGCGCATCTGAAGCTTTCTTT
TRBD2	many	TRBJ2-7	TRBV12-3/TRBV12-4	CASSSQAGLGEQYF	TGTGCCAGCAGTTCCCAAGCGGGACTAGGGGAGCAGTACTTC
TRBD2	many	TRBJ2-1	TRBV5-5	CASSLKLAYYNEQFF	TGTGCCAGCAGCTTGAAACTAGCGTACTACAATGAGCAGTTCTTC
.	.	TRBJ2-7	TRBV6-1	CASSEEGLAKSEIYEQYF	TGTGCCAGCAGTGAAGAGGGGCTGGCTAAAAGCGAGATCTACGAGCAGTACTTC